This passage covers 20 T cell receptor beta chains from one sample sequenced in a study of post-analysis software for immune sequencing data. cDNA libraries for TCR beta contained unique molecular identifiers. Using its own MiXCR run on the PCR reads, TCRdb lists one record per CDR3 protein. The table records about 820,000 distinct CDR3 sequences, roughly 50% of them present only once. Whole-study results and caveats: There were about five TRBV segments more frequent in patients than controls, and TRBV5-6, TRBV5-1 and TRBV20-1 were among them.

What these receptors recognize is not known. The sequenced material came from blood. These receptors all stem from a girl aged 10 to 17 with multiple sclerosis.

This sequence joins TRBV28 and TRBJ2-7; D gene unclear. Germline V gene sequence: CDR1 MDHEN, CDR2 SYDVKM. The CDR3 is 13 residues long. The ends were cut back, 6 bases at V and 10 bases at J, with 19 bases in the middle. The CDR3 sequence: CASRPSGFAAQYF. Written as DNA, the CDR3 is TGTGCCAGCAGGCCAAGTGGGTTTGCGGCCCAGTACTTC.

The rearrangement joins TRBV6-1 to TRBJ2-1, with 8 bases that match TRBD2. Trimming cost V 6 bases and J 4 bases; bases outside gene matches: 8. The CDR3 loop spans 15 amino acids. CDR1 and CDR2 (germline): MNHNS, SASEGT. The CDR3 spells CASSERGPPYNEQFF. For the CDR3, the DNA is TGTGCCAGCAGCGAGCGGGGGCCCCCTTACAATGAGCAGTTCTTC.

The chain combines TRBV4-1 with TRBJ2-3; TRBD2 aligns across 14 bases. Germline V lookup: CDR1 MGHRA, CDR2 YSYEKL. The CDR3 consists of 19 residues. V was clipped by 4 bases and J by 4 bases; unmatched bases: 13. DNA for the CDR3: TGCGCCAGCAGCCCATTTGAACCGGGACTAGCGGGAGACCCAGATACGCAGTATTTT. Translation gives CASSPFEPGLAGDPDTQYF.

J is TRBJ1-1 and V is TRBV3-1; possible D gene TRBD1, 5 bases. V was trimmed by 0 bases and J by 4 bases, leaving 9 bases between them. The length of the CDR3 is 14 residues. Germline loops: CDR1 LGHDT, CDR2 YNNKEL (reference sequence). For the CDR3, the DNA is TGTGCCAGCAGCCAAGAGGGGCTTGGCACTGAAGCTTTCTTT. It encodes CASSQEGLGTEAFF.

The chain combines TRBV3-1 with TRBJ2-6, with 13 bases that match TRBD2. The ends lost 3 bases at V and 11 bases at J; junction bases unmatched: 10. The CDR3 consists of 17 residues. Germline V CDR1 and CDR2: LGHDT, YNNKEL (reference sequence). CDR3 DNA sequence: TGTGCCAGCAGCCACTATCCGGGACTAGCGGGGTTGGACGTCCTGACTTTC. Its protein product is CASSHYPGLAGLDVLTF.

The chain couples TRBV12-3 or TRBV12-4 to TRBJ2-5; 8 positions match TRBD2. Trimming took 5 bases from V and 4 from J; bases not matched to a gene: 12. The CDR3 is 16 residues long. CDR3 nucleotide sequence: TGTGCCAGCAGTCTCTTCCGTAGCGGGGATAGAGAGACCCAGTACTTC. This gives the protein CASSLFRSGDRETQYF.

The chain joins TRBV9 to TRBJ2-6; D uncertain. The CDR3 runs 16 residues. Germline CDR1 reads SGDLS; CDR2 reads YYNGEE. The V gene lost 0 bases and the J gene lost 0 bases, with 7 bases spanning the gap. The CDR3 region is CASSVGQSSGANVLTF. The CDR3 bases are TGTGCCAGCAGCGTAGGGCAGTCCTCTGGGGCCAACGTCCTGACTTTC.

This sequence joins TRBV20-1 and TRBJ2-2, with 7 bases fitting TRBD1. The length of the CDR3 is 14 residues. Germline trimming cut 1 base from V and 1 base from J; bases unmatched to any gene: 0. Germline V CDR1 and CDR2: DFQATT, SNEGSKA (reference sequence). In DNA form, the CDR3 reads TGCAGTGCTAGAGGACAGGGGAACACCGGGGAGCTGTTTTTT. Translated, it gives CSARGQGNTGELFF.

The chain joins TRBV6-5 to TRBJ1-2, with TRBD1 identical over 8 bases. The junction had 1 base not matched to a gene; V was cut back by 6 bases and J by 4 bases. The CDR3 is made up of 12 amino acids. Germline V gives CDR1 MNHEY, CDR2 SVGAGI. CDR3 in DNA: TGTGCCAGCAGCAGGGGGCCCTATGGCTACACCTTC. Its protein is CASSRGPYGYTF.

The chain employs TRBV10-2 and TRBJ2-3; D is possibly TRBD2 (6 bases). V gave up 3 bases and J gave up 0 bases, with 13 bases separating them. Germline assignment: CDR1 WSHSY and CDR2 SAAADI. CDR3 length equals 16 residues. CDR3 amino acids: CASSDPGGGSTDTQYF. DNA for the CDR3: TGCGCCAGCAGTGACCCCGGGGGTGGAAGCACAGATACGCAGTATTTT.

The gene calls are TRBV20-1 and TRBJ1-2; 7 bases agree with TRBD1. The CDR3 sequence is 14 residues long. CDR1 and CDR2 from the germline V gene are DFQATT and SNEGSKA (reference sequence). The J segment lost 6 bases and the V segment lost 1 base, leaving 8 bases of the junction unmatched. The CDR3 DNA reads TGCAGTGCTAGAGGGTCCCGGGACAGCGATGGCTACACCTTC. Protein sequence: CSARGSRDSDGYTF.

V is TRBV20-1 and J is TRBJ2-6, with 10 bases that match TRBD1. Losses at the gene ends were 6 bases for V and 0 bases for J; bases not matched to a gene: 11. CDR1 is DFQATT, CDR2 SNEGSKA, per germline (reference sequence). This CDR3 spans 18 amino acids. CDR3 sequence reads: CSAFIGDRGYSGANVLTF. As DNA, the CDR3 is TGCAGTGCCTTTATCGGGGACAGGGGTTACTCTGGGGCCAACGTCCTGACTTTC.

The rearrangement uses TRBV7-9 and TRBJ2-7; 7 bases line up with TRBD2. The germline V gene has CDR1 SEHNR and CDR2 FQNEAQ (reference sequence). V shed 3 bases and J 1 base; nucleotides not matched to a gene: 6. The CDR3 runs 15 residues. CDR3: CASSFGSGLSYEQYF. DNA for the CDR3: TGTGCCAGCAGCTTCGGTAGCGGGTTGTCCTACGAGCAGTACTTC. The entire variable domain, with the rest obtained from reference TRBV7-9 and TRBJ2-7, is as follows: DTGVSQNPRHKITKRGQNVTFRCDPISEHNRLYWYRQTLGQGPEFLTYFQNEAQLEKSRLLSDRFSAERPKGSFSTLEIQRTEQGDSAMYLCASSFGSGLSYEQYFGPGTRLTVT.

V gene TRBV7-6 combines with J gene TRBJ2-7, with 8 nucleotides matching TRBD2. CDR1 is SGHVS, CDR2 FNYEAQ, per germline. The CDR3 is 15 residues long. V trimming: 4 bases; J trimming: 0 bases; junction bases outside the gene matches: 5. In DNA, the CDR3 is TGTGCCAGCAGCTCGCAGCGGGAGAGCTCCTACGAGCAGTACTTC. Amino acid sequence: CASSSQRESSYEQYF.

This chain connects TRBV5-1 to TRBJ2-4; no clear D. V was shortened by 0 bases and J by 9 bases, with 7 bases between the two germline ends. CDR1 is SGHRS, CDR2 YFSETQ, per germline. The CDR3 runs to 12 residues. CDR3: CASSLDSGIQYF. As DNA, the CDR3 is TGCGCCAGCAGCTTGGACTCAGGCATTCAGTACTTC. Complete variable domain (other parts from reference TRBV5-1 and TRBJ2-4): KAGVTQTPRYLIKTRGQQVTLSCSPISGHRSVSWYQQTPGQGLQFLFEYFSETQRNKGNFPGRFSGRQFSNSRSEMNVSTLELGDSALYLCASSLDSGIQYFGAGTRLSVL.

In this sample, this clonotype turned up a few times. The V gene is TRBV28, the J gene TRBJ1-2, with a weak D call TRBD1 (5 bases). The germline V and J ends were trimmed by 2 bases and 5 bases, with 12 bases remaining between them. The CDR3 has 14 residues. Germline V gene lookup returns CDR1 MDHEN and CDR2 SYDVKM. Here the CDR3 reads CASSLKPRDYGYTF. DNA of the CDR3: TGTGCCAGCAGTTTAAAGCCCAGGGATTATGGCTACACCTTC.

A few counts support this clonotype. The chain joins TRBV29-1 to TRBJ1-2, with 8 bases aligning to TRBD1. The CDR3 totals 14 residues. Per germline, CDR1 SQVTM and CDR2 ANQGSEA. V was clipped by 1 base and J by 6 bases; unmatched bases: 7. CDR3: CSVEVGGQGNGYTF. CDR3 DNA: TGCAGCGTTGAAGTTGGAGGACAGGGCAATGGCTACACCTTC.

The chain recombines TRBV20-1 with TRBJ1-2, with D possibly matching TRBD1 (5 bases). CDR1 and CDR2 from the germline V gene are DFQATT and SNEGSKA (reference sequence). Between the trimmed V and J ends, which lost 5 bases and 2 bases, there was a span of 15 bases. The CDR3 runs 14 residues. CDR3 sequence (DNA): TGCAGTGCTGGGGGATCCGCTATAAACTATGGCTACACCTTC. This translates into CSAGGSAINYGYTF.

There are a few counts of this clonotype. The chain carries TRBV29-1 and TRBJ1-2; TRBD1 agrees at 11 bases. This CDR3 contains 15 residues. Germline CDR1 and CDR2: SQVTM and ANQGSEA. With V trimmed by 3 bases and J by 2 bases, 5 bases remained unmatched. In nucleotides, the CDR3 is TGCAGCGTTGAGTTTGGGACAGGGGGAAACTATGGCTACACCTTC. Translation: CSVEFGTGGNYGYTF.

The rearrangement joins TRBV5-1 to TRBJ2-5; 7 bases are shared with TRBD1. Judging by the DNA end, TRBJ2-7 fits better; the J call may be wrong. CDR1 is SGHRS, CDR2 YFSETQ, per germline. This CDR3 contains 16 residues. This chain's CDR3 is CASSFLRGQASYEQYF. The CDR3 nucleotides read TGCGCCAGCAGCTTCCTCCGAGGACAGGCTTCCTACGAGCAGTACTTC.